A selection of T cell receptor beta chains follows, all from one sample in a study of cytomegalovirus exposure and HLA in healthy donors. The table came from immunoSEQ multiplex PCR; TCRdb's copy has only in-frame clones and leaves some out. The sample yields 130,000 or so clones, 87% seen once. Sequences were obtained from PBMCs. These receptor sequences come from a woman under 40 in good health and CMV-seronegative. CDR3s include the opening cysteine and the closing phenylalanine or tryptophan. A D gene is named only where the DNA matches it firmly. Expanded clones get a size class; other rows say once, few or many, or leave the size out.

CDR3nt	CDR3aa	abundance	v_gene	j_gene	d_gene
TGTGCCAGCTCACCCGGGGGGGGGCTCTACGAGCAGTACTTC	CASSPGGGLYEQYF	-	TRBV18	TRBJ2-7	TRBD2
TGTGCCATCACCAACAGGGGGGATGGGACCGGGGAGCTGTTTTTT	CAITNRGDGTGELFF	-	TRBV10-3	TRBJ2-2	TRBD1
TGTGCCAGCAGCGTAGGAATAGGGGGTTCCCCAGAGACCCAGTACTTC	CASSVGIGGSPETQYF	few	TRBV9	TRBJ2-5	-
TGTGCCAGCAGCGGTAGTTCACAGGGAGATCAGCCCCAGCATTTT	CASSGSSQGDQPQHF	-	TRBV9	TRBJ1-5	-
TGCGCCAGCAGCCTAACTCTAAGGACAGGCTTCATGAACACTGAAGCTTTCTTT	CASSLTLRTGFMNTEAFF	-	TRBV5-1	TRBJ1-1	TRBD1
TGTGCCAGCAGTGAGGGATTATGGGGCTCCGCGAACACCGGGGAGCTGTTTTTT	CASSEGLWGSANTGELFF	-	TRBV25-1	TRBJ2-2	-
TGTGCCAGCAGTTTACAGGGCTATGGCTACACCTTC	CASSLQGYGYTF	-	TRBV28	TRBJ1-2	-
TGTGCCAGCAGTTACAGGCGACAGGGGGCGGAGCTGTTTTTT	CASSYRRQGAELFF	-	TRBV6-5	TRBJ2-2	TRBD1
TGTGCCAGCAGCTTGGGGCCAAGCTACAATGAGCAGTTCTTC	CASSLGPSYNEQFF	-	TRBV5-4	TRBJ2-1	-
TGCGCCAGCAGCGTAACAGGGGCGAACACTGAAGCTTTCTTT	CASSVTGANTEAFF	-	TRBV5-1	TRBJ1-1	TRBD1
TGTGCCAGCAGTTTACAGGGACAGCTATACTCTGGAAACACCATATATTTT	CASSLQGQLYSGNTIYF	-	TRBV28	TRBJ1-3	TRBD1
TGTGCCAGCAGCTCCCCCGGGACAGGGGTTAACTATGGCTACACCTTC	CASSSPGTGVNYGYTF	-	TRBV7-2	TRBJ1-2	TRBD1
TGCGCCAGCAGTAGAGGACTAGCGGGGGCCTACGAGCAGTACTTC	CASSRGLAGAYEQYF	-	TRBV5-1	TRBJ2-7	TRBD2
TGCGCCAGCAGACAGGGGGCGCCAGGAAACACCATATATTTT	CASRQGAPGNTIYF	-	TRBV5-1	TRBJ1-3	TRBD1
TGTGCCAGTAGTATAAGTGGAGACTACAATGAGCAGTTCTTC	CASSISGDYNEQFF	-	TRBV19	TRBJ2-1	-
TGTGCCAGCAGAATCACAGGGAGGGATTCACCCCTCCACTTT	CASRITGRDSPLHF	-	TRBV7-9	TRBJ1-6	-
TGTGCCAGCAGCCAAGATTACGGGACTCACTACAATGAGCAGTTCTTC	CASSQDYGTHYNEQFF	-	TRBV4-2	TRBJ2-1	-
TGTGCCAGCAGTTTATATGGACAGGAGATTGACAATCAGCCCCAGCATTTT	CASSLYGQEIDNQPQHF	-	TRBV27	TRBJ1-5	TRBD1
TGTGCCAGCAGCTTAGGTAGCTCCTATAGCAATCAGCCCCAGCATTTT	CASSLGSSYSNQPQHF	-	TRBV11-2	TRBJ1-5	-
TGTGCCAGCAGCTTAGGAACAGGGGCTGGAAACACCATATATTTT	CASSLGTGAGNTIYF	few	TRBV11-2	TRBJ1-3	TRBD1
TGCGCCAGCAGCTTGGACAGGGTTGACACTGAAGCTTTCTTT	CASSLDRVDTEAFF	-	TRBV5-1	TRBJ1-1	-
TGTGCCAGCAGTCGACAGGGGAGTAACACTGAAGCTTTCTTT	CASSRQGSNTEAFF	-	TRBV6-5	TRBJ1-1	TRBD1
TGCGCCAGCGGAAGACAGGGGGGCGGGACCGGGGAGCTGTTTTTT	CASGRQGGGTGELFF	-	TRBV5-1	TRBJ2-2	TRBD1
TGTGCCAGCAGCCTTCGGGACAAGACGGAAAAACTGTTTTTT	CASSLRDKTEKLFF	-	TRBV9	TRBJ1-4	-
TGTGCCAGCAGTTTAGCGGGGGGTACGCAGTATTTT	CASSLAGGTQYF	-	TRBV28	TRBJ2-3	TRBD2
TGCGCCAGCAGTGAGCCCGGGACAGGGGGCAGGGTACCCTATGGCTACACCTTC	CASSEPGTGGRVPYGYTF	once	TRBV10-1	TRBJ1-2	TRBD1
TGTGCCAGCAGTACAGAACTAGCGGGGGTTAGGTTTAATGAGCAGTTCTTC	CASSTELAGVRFNEQFF	-	TRBV5-4	TRBJ2-1	TRBD2
TGTGCCAGCAGTCATGAGGATCAAGCTTTCTTT	CASSHEDQAFF	-	TRBV7-9	TRBJ1-1	-
TGTGCCAGCAGTTTTAGTTGGACAGGGATGACGTCGGAGCAGTACTTC	CASSFSWTGMTSEQYF	-	TRBV28	TRBJ2-7	TRBD1
TGCGCCAGCAGCTTATACAGCAACAGGGGGCGCGTGAGGACTGAAGCTTTCTTT	CASSLYSNRGRVRTEAFF	-	TRBV5-1	TRBJ1-1	TRBD1
TGTGCCAGCAGCCAAGTCGCAGGGACTGAAGCTTTCTTT	CASSQVAGTEAFF	-	TRBV14	TRBJ1-1	-
TGTGCCAGCAGTAAGACTAGCGGGACCATAAAGGAGCAGTGCTTC	CASSKTSGTIKEQCF	-	TRBV6-6	TRBJ2-7	TRBD2
TGTGCCACCAGCATCGACTTCAATGAGCAGTTCTTC	CATSIDFNEQFF	-	TRBV15	TRBJ2-1	-
TGTGCCAGCAGCTACGGACTAGCGGGGGGGTCTGGGCCCGGGGAGCTGTTTTTT	CASSYGLAGGSGPGELFF	-	TRBV7-2	TRBJ2-2	TRBD2
TGTGCCAGCAGCCCGGGACTAGCGGGCCTTAGCTCCTACAATGAGCAGTTCTTC	CASSPGLAGLSSYNEQFF	once	TRBV7-8	TRBJ2-1	TRBD2
TGTGCCAGCACCCCAGCGGACAGGGGGCAGGTCGAGCAGTACTTC	CASTPADRGQVEQYF	-	TRBV6-5	TRBJ2-7	TRBD1
TGCGCCAGCAGCCTAAGAGGGGGATCTGGGGCCAACGTCCTGACTTTC	CASSLRGGSGANVLTF	-	TRBV4-3	TRBJ2-6	-
TGTGCCAGCAGCTTGTTGGACAGAAACACTGAAGCTTTCTTT	CASSLLDRNTEAFF	-	TRBV5-6	TRBJ1-1	-
TGCGCCAGCAGGAACAAAGCCTTGGATATCGGGGGAACTAATGAAAAACTGTTTTTT	CASRNKALDIGGTNEKLFF	-	TRBV4-1	TRBJ1-4	-
TGCAGCGTAGAATGCAGGGACTCCTACGAGCAGTACTTC	CSVECRDSYEQYF	-	TRBV29-1	TRBJ2-7	-
TGTGCCAGTAGTATAGACCCGGTCCGGTTTGAAGCTTTCTTT	CASSIDPVRFEAFF	few	TRBV19	TRBJ1-1	-
TGTGCCAGCACCCCGACAGGGGCGGGCACCGGGGAGCTGTTTTTT	CASTPTGAGTGELFF	-	TRBV9	TRBJ2-2	TRBD1
TGTGCCAGCAGTGAAGGAGGTAACTACGAGCAGTACTTC	CASSEGGNYEQYF	-	TRBV2	TRBJ2-7	-
TGTGCCAGCAGTGTGGCTGCGGGAGCCTACGAGCAGTACTTC	CASSVAAGAYEQYF	-	TRBV2	TRBJ2-7	TRBD2
TGTGCCAGCAGCTTATTAGGAGGGGGGGGGACTAGCGGGAGTTTTGGGGAGCTGTTTTTT	CASSLLGGGGTSGSFGELFF	-	TRBV7-6	TRBJ2-2	TRBD2
TGTGCCAGCAGTTCACATAAGGGACAGCGCTTCACTAACTATGGCTACACCTTC	CASSSHKGQRFTNYGYTF	-	TRBV28	TRBJ1-2	TRBD1
TGTGCCAGCAGTTTCCGGGGGGGCAGGACTGAAGCTTTCTTT	CASSFRGGRTEAFF	-	TRBV28	TRBJ1-1	-
TGTGCCATCAGTGAGTCGAAAGGACAGGGCAGAGAAAAACTGTTTTTT	CAISESKGQGREKLFF	-	TRBV10-3	TRBJ1-4	TRBD1
TGTGCCAGCAGCCAAATGGACAGGGTCAAGGAGACCCAGTACTTC	CASSQMDRVKETQYF	-	TRBV4-2	TRBJ2-5	TRBD1
TGTGCCAGCAGTACCCACATACAGGGTAAGAATCATTTT	CASSTHIQGKNHF	-	TRBV6-1	TRBJ1-5	-
TGTGCCAGCAGCACCCCACGGGGGATGAACACTGAAGCTTTCTTT	CASSTPRGMNTEAFF	-	TRBV7-2	TRBJ1-1	-